Included here is one T cell receptor beta chain sequence, with context. It lacks a known antigen. No base quality information exists; no much larger clone differs at one position. The data were obtained in a study of T-cell reconstitution after alpha-beta-depleted transplantation in children (dated by TCRdb to the mid-2010s). For the wider study: The study quantitatively tracked T-cell immune reconstitution after TCRalphabeta/CD19-depleted allogeneic hematopoietic cell transplantation in children using TCR repertoire profiling.

Library preparation employed PCR. The reads were generated on an Illumina HiSeq 2500. TCR libraries were prepared with molecular barcoding, using unique molecular identifiers to normalize TCRbeta repertoire quantification. The public reads were reprocessed in TCRdb via fastp at Q25 and MiXCR, keeping in-frame beta chains. Entries are consolidated by CDR3 protein sequence, retaining the most common genes and DNA. The sample table contains 150,000 to 200,000 distinct CDR3 sequences; only one count was recorded for about 15% of them. The top ten clones comprise approximately 13% of the sample. The CDR3 starts with the cysteine, ends with the phenylalanine, and has 14 residues. Kept here is only the CDR3 DNA, which spans 42 bases and is read in frame from base 1. From a lookup of the germline V gene, CDR1 and CDR2 are SGHRS and YFSETQ. V and J lose 4 bases and 5 bases, and a span of 15 bases separates them.

Sequencing used PBMCs from the stem cell graft donor, obtained from the stem cell graft. The clonotype originates from a human donor who donated a stem cell graft to a child with acute lymphoblastic leukemia. Rearrangement joined TRBV5-1 to TRBJ1-1; the D segment could be TRBD1, given 5 matching bases. The sequenced DNA is TGCGCCAGCAGCCCCGGTGGGGCCATGACTGAAGCTTTCTTT. Its protein is CASSPGGAMTEAFF.